This T cell receptor beta chain was profiled in a study of a mutant IDH1 vaccine in newly diagnosed glioma. Study-wide background: Most patients had radiochemotherapy with temozolomide before enrollment; others had one alone.

Details on this clone: Its antigen remains unknown.

The time point here: week 23, last vaccination. Vaccine doses each comprised 300 ug of mutant IDH1 20-mer peptide, with topical imiquimod. Germline lookup yields CDR1 SGHNT and CDR2 YYREEE (reference sequence). The CDR3 runs 14 residues. V dropped 1 base and J dropped 2 bases, with 9 bases sitting between them. Some clones are missing from TCRdb's copy, which holds only in-frame ones; the method was immunoSEQ multiplex PCR. The profile shows about 44,000 clones, 85% to 95% of them singletons. This chain connects TRBV5-4 to TRBJ1-1; D is unresolved. The source is a man aged 50 to 59 with glioma. The sample was PBMCs, taken from a glioma patient whose treatment included an IDH1 peptide vaccine. CDR3 residues: CASSLTEINTEAFF. The CDR3 bases are TGTGCCAGCAGCTTGACGGAAATCAACACTGAAGCTTTCTTT.